This is a list of T cell receptor beta chains from one sample in a study of shared clonotypes between healthy human individuals. Libraries were prepared by immunoSEQ multiplex PCR; TCRdb keeps only in-frame clonotypes and omits some of them. This sample has 450,000 to 600,000 clones, with 79% found just once. Sequenced: PBMCs. The receptors shown here come from a woman between 35 and 50 years old in good health. Some clones in this sample may be carry-over from other donors' samples. Both conserved end residues are part of each CDR3. The D gene is left open where the match is weak. Clone size, where shown, is once, few, many, or a class for clones that have expanded.

TRBV4-3,.,.,TRBJ2-7,CASSHDYRVGPYEQYF,TGCGCCAGCAGCCACGACTACAGGGTTGGTCCCTACGAGCAGTACTTC
TRBV7-3,.,TRBD2,TRBJ2-1,CASSLRPLGASGNNEQFF,TGTGCCAGCAGCTTAAGACCACTGGGGGCTAGCGGGAACAATGAGCAGTTCTTC
TRBV19,.,.,TRBJ1-1,CASSIAEDTEAFF,TGTGCCAGTAGTATCGCAGAAGACACTGAAGCTTTCTTT
TRBV2,.,.,TRBJ2-1,CASSYRESIDNEQFF,TGTGCCAGCAGTTACCGGGAGAGTATTGACAATGAGCAGTTCTTC
TRBV7-8,.,.,TRBJ2-1,CASSLWETGNEQFF,TGTGCCAGCAGCTTATGGGAGACGGGGAATGAGCAGTTCTTC
TRBV5-8,.,TRBD2,TRBJ2-3,CASLELAGGPDTQYF,TGTGCCAGCCTCGAGCTAGCGGGAGGCCCAGATACGCAGTATTTT
TRBV10-3,once,.,TRBJ2-3,CAIRNTDTQYF,TGTGCCATCAGGAACACAGATACGCAGTATTTT
TRBV27,.,TRBD2,TRBJ2-7,CASSLKASGLSYEQYF,TGTGCCAGCAGTTTAAAGGCTAGCGGGCTCTCCTACGAGCAGTACTTC
TRBV6-1,.,TRBD1,TRBJ2-7,CASSGTGGREQYF,TGTGCCAGCAGTGGGACAGGGGGCCGGGAGCAGTACTTC
TRBV11-2,.,.,TRBJ2-7,CASSRPFLGYEQYF,TGTGCCAGCAGCCGCCCTTTTTTGGGGTACGAGCAGTACTTC
TRBV4-1,few,.,TRBJ1-5,CASSHLYRGNQPQHF,TGCGCCAGCAGCCACCTTTACCGGGGAAATCAGCCCCAGCATTTT
TRBV4-3,once,TRBD1,TRBJ2-5,CASSQDRIRGRETQYF,TGCGCCAGCAGCCAAGATCGTATCAGGGGGCGAGAGACCCAGTACTTC
TRBV7-9,.,.,TRBJ2-5,CASSLALGGQETQYF,TGTGCCAGCAGCTTAGCGCTAGGGGGCCAAGAGACCCAGTACTTC
TRBV19,.,.,TRBJ2-3,CASSRDGDTDTQYF,TGTGCCAGTAGTAGGGACGGAGACACAGATACGCAGTATTTT
TRBV6-6,.,.,TRBJ1-5,CASSYDGNQPQHF,TGTGCCAGCAGTTACGACGGCAATCAGCCCCAGCATTTT
TRBV18,.,TRBD2,TRBJ2-3,CASSPPRVAGGVGTDTQYF,TGTGCCAGCTCACCACCGAGGGTAGCGGGAGGGGTGGGCACAGATACGCAGTATTTT
TRBV2,.,TRBD2,TRBJ2-3,CASGGLAGEGGTDTQYF,TGTGCCAGCGGGGGACTAGCGGGAGAGGGAGGCACAGATACGCAGTATTTT
TRBV9,.,.,TRBJ2-3,CASSVRSTDTQYF,TGTGCCAGCAGCGTGAGAAGCACAGATACGCAGTATTTT
TRBV6-6,few,TRBD1,TRBJ1-3,CASRPGGENTIYF,TGTGCCAGCAGGCCAGGGGGCGAGAACACCATATATTTT
TRBV11-2,.,.,TRBJ2-5,CASSSGYVAVSGTQYF,TGTGCCAGCAGCTCCGGTTATGTGGCGGTCTCGGGGACCCAGTACTTC
TRBV7-9,.,TRBD2,TRBJ2-1,CASSTLAGVRFYEQFF,TGTGCCAGCAGCACCCTAGCGGGAGTGAGGTTCTATGAGCAGTTCTTC
TRBV6-1,.,.,TRBJ1-2,CASSGYGYTF,TGTGCCAGCAGCGGATATGGCTACACCTTC
TRBV2,.,.,TRBJ1-5,CASREGRQGNQPQHF,TGTGCCAGCAGAGAGGGGAGACAGGGCAATCAGCCCCAGCATTTT
TRBV7-3,.,.,TRBJ2-1,CASSSLLGYKSDEQFF,TGTGCCAGCAGCTCATTGCTTGGGTACAAAAGCGATGAGCAGTTCTTC
TRBV5-1,.,.,TRBJ1-1,CASSLAGADTEAFF,TGCGCCAGCAGCTTGGCGGGGGCGGACACTGAAGCTTTCTTT
TRBV28,.,TRBD1,TRBJ2-7,CASKDRARYEQYF,TGTGCCAGTAAAGACAGGGCTCGCTACGAGCAGTACTTC
TRBV29-1,.,.,TRBJ1-1,CSVEEWQGNTEAFF,TGCAGCGTTGAAGAGTGGCAGGGTAACACTGAAGCTTTCTTT
TRBV6-6,.,.,TRBJ1-3,CASSYSSSGNTIYF,TGTGCCAGCAGTTACTCGAGCTCTGGAAACACCATATATTTT
TRBV4-2,.,.,TRBJ2-1,CASSHPPWASYNEQFF,TGTGCCAGCAGCCACCCGCCCTGGGCTAGCTACAATGAGCAGTTCTTC
TRBV30,.,.,TRBJ2-2,CAWRGARTGELFF,TGTGCCTGGAGAGGGGCGCGGACCGGGGAGCTGTTTTTT
TRBV19,.,.,TRBJ1-2,CATAQNYGYTF,TGTGCCACCGCACAAAACTATGGCTACACCTTC
TRBV5-4,.,.,TRBJ2-3,CASSSKTAADTQYF,TGTGCCAGCAGCTCAAAGACAGCCGCAGATACGCAGTATTTT
TRBV5-1,.,.,TRBJ2-2,CASSLLQGNTGELFF,TGCGCCAGCAGCTTGTTGCAGGGGAACACCGGGGAGCTGTTTTTT
TRBV7-9,.,.,TRBJ1-5,CASSPSRDQPQHF,TGTGCCAGCAGCCCAAGCCGGGATCAGCCCCAGCATTTT
TRBV5-1,.,TRBD2,TRBJ2-7,CASSWGTSGSYEQYF,TGCGCCAGCAGCTGGGGTACTAGCGGGAGCTACGAGCAGTACTTC
TRBV2,.,TRBD1,TRBJ1-5,CASSWDSESQPQHF,TGTGCCAGCAGTTGGGACAGTGAGAGTCAGCCCCAGCATTTT